These T cell receptor beta chains were read from a single sample in a study of chemoradiotherapy in HPV16-positive cancers. Data came from immunoSEQ multiplex PCR; TCRdb stores just in-frame clones and leaves some out. The top ten clones hold roughly 10% of a sample with more than 8,000 clones, roughly three quarters of them seen once. The sample was acquired from a patient who underwent chemoradiotherapy. Receptor source: a human donor with HPV-associated anogenital cancer. Both conserved end residues are part of each CDR3. Fields, in order: CDR3 length, V gene, J gene, CDR3 protein.

11	TRBV15	TRBJ1-4	CATSRGLQLFF
15	TRBV7-6	TRBJ2-7	CASSLGVADSYEQYF
16	TRBV28	TRBJ2-7	CASSLRSRPGAYEQYF
15	TRBV30	TRBJ2-5	CAWRGGTGGKETQYF
17	TRBV4-2	TRBJ1-2	CASSQDTMGASNYGYTF
12	TRBV6-6	TRBJ1-1	CATKNRPAEAFF
16	TRBV7-8	TRBJ1-6	CASSLGAQAHNSPLHF
14	TRBV7-9	TRBJ1-5	CASSPTGAVLPQHF
16	TRBV11-2	TRBJ2-1	CASSPNAPAGHNEQFF
12	TRBV29-1	TRBJ1-1	CSVQAGLPEAFF
14	TRBV2	TRBJ1-1	CASSEGGGETEAFF
16	TRBV6-6	TRBJ2-4	CASSSVGILAKNIQYF
12	TRBV28	TRBJ2-5	CASSSSAPTQYF
13	TRBV30	TRBJ2-7	CAWSEAAGSAQYF
12	TRBV7-8	TRBJ2-5	CASSTGLETQYF
14	TRBV7-9	TRBJ1-5	CASSHQHSSQPQHF
18	TRBV19	TRBJ1-4	CASSTLPGQGTTNEKLFF
16	TRBV9	TRBJ2-2	CASSVTGTPNTGELFF
15	TRBV19	TRBJ1-1	CATKLGAQPAFEAFF
15	TRBV6-1	TRBJ1-1	CASNLIDRLGTEAFF
14	TRBV6-6	TRBJ2-2	CASSPYTSAGELFF
17	TRBV2	TRBJ2-1	CASFMVGRGVSYNEQFF